This T cell receptor beta chain emerged from a study of blood T cell repertoires in COVID-19. CDR1 and CDR2 (germline): MRHNA, SNTAGT. V dropped 6 bases and J dropped 5; count of bases not matched to a gene: 5. This CDR3 is built from 15 residues. The repertoire was sequenced with immunoSEQ multiplex PCR; TCRdb's copy has only in-frame clones and lacks some. The data contain 110,000 or so clones, just over 85% of them singletons. This clone came up a few times. Sequencing was performed on peripheral blood. The receptor was derived from a human donor in a cohort sampled during active COVID-19. The rearrangement joins TRBV6-4 to TRBJ2-3, with TRBD2 matching over 13 bases. CDR3 bases: TGTGCCAGCAGCGAAACTAGCGGGAGGGGAGATACGCAGTATTTT. Protein sequence: CASSETSGRGDTQYF.